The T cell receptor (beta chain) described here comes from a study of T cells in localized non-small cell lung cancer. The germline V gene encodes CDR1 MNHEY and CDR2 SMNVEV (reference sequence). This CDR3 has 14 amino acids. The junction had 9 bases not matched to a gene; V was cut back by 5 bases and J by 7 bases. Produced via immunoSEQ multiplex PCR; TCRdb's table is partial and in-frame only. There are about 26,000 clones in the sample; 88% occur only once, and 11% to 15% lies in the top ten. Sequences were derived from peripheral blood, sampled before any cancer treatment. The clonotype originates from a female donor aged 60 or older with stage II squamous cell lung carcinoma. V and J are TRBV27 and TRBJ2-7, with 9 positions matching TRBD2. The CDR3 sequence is CASSTGTSHMEQYF. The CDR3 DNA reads TGTGCCAGCAGTACCGGGACTAGCCACATGGAGCAGTACTTC.